These 31 T cell receptor beta chains were sequenced from one sample in a study of radiotherapy plus CTLA-4 blockade in lung cancer. Produced via immunoSEQ multiplex PCR; TCRdb's table is partial and in-frame only. This repertoire shows about 36,000 clones, roughly 85% found once; its top ten account for about 5.8%. This specimen was peripheral blood, taken from a patient treated with radiotherapy plus ipilimumab. The receptor source for this set is a human donor with non-small cell lung cancer who had stable disease on radiotherapy plus ipilimumab.

The chain combines TRBV7-2 with TRBJ2-7; TRBD2 matches 12 bases. Germline values: CDR1 SGHTA, CDR2 FQGNSA. CDR3 size: 15 residues. After removal of 5 bases from V and 1 base from J, the junction contained 3 bases not matched to a gene. The CDR3 is CASSPTSGGSYEQYF. The CDR3 nucleotides read TGTGCCAGCAGCCCTACTAGCGGGGGGTCCTACGAGCAGTACTTC. Filled out from reference TRBV7-2 and TRBJ2-7, the complete variable domain reads GAGVSQSPSNKVTEKGKDVELRCDPISGHTALYWYRQSLGQGLEFLIYFQGNSAPDKSGLPSDRFSAERTGGSVSTLTIQRTQQEDSAVYLCASSPTSGGSYEQYFGPGTRLTVT.

Concerning this clone: Different DNA sequences within this sample yield the same CDR3. The V call is TRBV11-3, the J call TRBJ2-1, with a weak D call TRBD2 (5 bases). Trimming took off 0 bases at V and 7 bases at J, with 7 bases between the two ends. This CDR3 region has 13 residues. The germline V gene encodes CDR1 SGHNT and CDR2 YENEEA. The CDR3 bases are TGTGCCAGCAGCTTAGACGGCGGGAATGAGCAGTTCTTC. Encoded protein: CASSLDGGNEQFF.

V is TRBV10-3 and J is TRBJ2-1, with TRBD2 matching 8 bases. Germline assignment: CDR1 ENHRY and CDR2 SYGVKD. The CDR3 consists of 16 residues. V dropped 6 bases and J dropped 0; count of bases not matched to a gene: 7. CDR3 loop: CAIRATSASSYNEQFF. CDR3 coding DNA: TGTGCCATCAGGGCGACTAGCGCGAGCTCCTACAATGAGCAGTTCTTC.

This clone has only a few counts. J is TRBJ2-2 and V is TRBV19; tentatively, D is TRBD1 (5 bases). The CDR3 spans 15 residues. V was shortened by 5 bases and J by 5 bases, with 15 bases between the two germline ends. Germline V gene data show CDR1 as LNHDA and CDR2 as SQIVND (reference sequence). The CDR3 spells CASSEQATGTGELFF. CDR3 coding DNA: TGTGCCAGTAGTGAACAGGCTACGGGTACCGGGGAGCTGTTTTTT.

V and J are TRBV10-3 and TRBJ2-5; D is unclear. The CDR3 has 11 residues. V dropped 0 bases and J dropped 10 bases, with 6 bases sitting between them. Germline V CDR1 and CDR2: ENHRY, SYGVKD. The CDR3 DNA is TGTGCCATCAGTGAGTCGAGAGGCCAGTACTTC. This codes for CAISESRGQYF.

The chain combines TRBV5-4 with TRBJ2-7; 7 bases agree with TRBD2. CDR3 length equals 14 residues. The trim removed 0 bases at V and 6 bases at J, leaving 6 bases unmatched. The V gene's germline CDR1 is SGHNT and CDR2 YYREEE (reference sequence). CDR3 in amino acids: CASSLGTREGEQYF. Written as DNA, the CDR3 is TGTGCCAGCAGCTTGGGGACTAGGGAGGGCGAGCAGTACTTC. Using reference TRBV5-4 and TRBJ2-7 for the parts outside the CDR3, the full variable domain is ETGVTQSPTHLIKTRGQQVTLRCSSQSGHNTVSWYQQALGQGPQFIFQYYREEENGRGNFPPRFSGLQFPNYSSELNVNALELDDSALYLCASSLGTREGEQYFGPGTRLTVT.

This chain uses TRBV19 with TRBJ1-5, with a tentative D call TRBD1 (6 bases). V was pared by 4 bases and J by 6 bases, with 10 bases between. CDR3 length equals 13 residues. Looked up from germline, CDR1 is LNHDA and CDR2 is SQIVND (reference sequence). CDR3: CASSRGGGQPQHF. CDR3 DNA sequence: TGTGCCAGTAGTAGGGGGGGCGGTCAGCCCCAGCATTTT. Together with reference TRBV19 and TRBJ1-5, the CDR3 gives the full variable domain: DGGITQSPKYLFRKEGQNVTLSCEQNLNHDAMYWYRQDPGQGLRLIYYSQIVNDFQKGDIAEGYSVSREKKESFPLTVTSAQKNPTAFYLCASSRGGGQPQHFGDGTRLSIL.

J is TRBJ1-3 and V is TRBV5-8; no firm D call. This CDR3 has 15 residues. Germline CDR1 reads SGHTS; CDR2 reads YDEGEE. Between the trimmed V and J ends, which lost 0 bases and 2 bases, there was a span of 9 bases. CDR3 region: CASSLGWSAGNTIYF. CDR3 nucleotide sequence: TGTGCCAGCAGCTTGGGTTGGTCAGCTGGAAACACCATATATTTT. The variable domain in full, completed from reference TRBV5-8 and TRBJ1-3, reads EAGVTQSPTHLIKTRGQQATLRCSPISGHTSVYWYQQALGLGLQFLLWYDEGEERNRGNFPPRFSGRQFPNYSSELNVNALELEDSALYLCASSLGWSAGNTIYFGEGSWLTVV.

The chain recombines TRBV9 with TRBJ1-2; 10 nucleotides match TRBD1. With V trimmed by 3 bases and J by 7 bases, 6 bases remained unmatched. The length of the CDR3 is 14 residues. CDR1 and CDR2 (germline): SGDLS, YYNGEE. CDR3 sequence: CASSARGQGGGYTF. In DNA form, the CDR3 reads TGTGCCAGCAGCGCGCGTGGACAGGGGGGTGGCTACACCTTC.

V is TRBV6-6 and J is TRBJ1-4; weak D call: TRBD1 (5 bases). This CDR3 has 15 amino acids. Germline V lookup: CDR1 MNHNY, CDR2 SVGAGI (reference sequence). Trimming stripped 8 bases from V and 8 bases from J, with 21 bases between. The CDR3: CASVKIWGRAEKLFF. For the CDR3, the DNA is TGTGCCAGCGTCAAAATTTGGGGGAGGGCGGAAAAACTGTTTTTT.

This rearrangement joins TRBV5-4 to TRBJ2-7; TRBD1 matches 7 bases. The V segment lost 4 bases and the J segment 2 bases; nucleotides outside the gene matches: 12. CDR1 is SGHNT and CDR2 is YYREEE in the germline V gene (reference sequence). The CDR3 runs 16 residues. The DNA of the CDR3 is TGTGCCAGCAGCCCTCCTCACGGGACAGCGGCCTACGAGCAGTACTTC. Amino acid sequence: CASSPPHGTAAYEQYF.

The chain is built from TRBV7-2 and TRBJ2-7; the match to TRBD2 covers 7 bases. The germline CDR1 and CDR2 sequences are SGHTA and FQGNSA. The CDR3 contains 16 residues. The V and J ends lost 1 base and 5 bases, in that order; junction bases with no gene match: 11. This chain's CDR3 is CASSLGRAGVAHEQYF. The CDR3 DNA reads as TGTGCCAGCAGCTTAGGAAGGGCGGGAGTTGCCCACGAGCAGTACTTC.

The CDR3 coding sequence is TGTGCCAGCACCTTTAATGGACCGGGGGAAAAACTGTTTTTT. Its translation: CASTFNGPGEKLFF. The rearrangement joins TRBV2 to TRBJ1-4; D unclear. V lost 7 bases to trimming and J lost 8 bases, with 17 bases between them. The CDR3 loop spans 14 amino acids. Germline loops: CDR1 SNHLY, CDR2 FYNNEI.

The rearrangement links TRBV15 to TRBJ2-6, with 7 bases that match TRBD2. CDR1 LNHNV and CDR2 YYDKDF come from the germline V gene (reference sequence). The CDR3 totals 15 residues. V gave up 6 bases and J gave up 4 bases; unmatched junction bases: 6. CDR3 protein: CATSTSALGANVLTF. CDR3 in DNA: TGTGCCACCAGTACTAGCGCCCTCGGGGCCAACGTCCTGACTTTC.

The chain recombines TRBV10-3 with TRBJ2-7; perhaps TRBD2 as D (6 bases). Per the germline V gene, CDR1 is ENHRY and CDR2 is SYGVKD. V was clipped by 4 bases and J by 5 bases, with 21 bases between them. The CDR3 is 16 residues long. The DNA of the CDR3 is TGTGCCATCAGTGGCGGGACCAGTGGGTCTCTCGACGAGCAGTACTTC. Residues: CAISGGTSGSLDEQYF.

The CDR3 DNA follows: TGTGCCAGCAGTGACGTCCCGGGACAGCAGGGCAATCAGCCCCAGCATTTT. Amino acids: CASSDVPGQQGNQPQHF. The chain links TRBV6-1 to TRBJ1-5, with 7 positions matching TRBD1. Germline trimming cut 3 bases from V and 2 bases from J; bases unmatched to any gene: 10. In germline, CDR1 is MNHNS, CDR2 SASEGT. CDR3 size: 17 residues.

J is TRBJ2-7 and V is TRBV21-1; TRBD2 reflects the table's D call only, with no check against the DNA. TRBV21-1 is labeled a pseudogene. This CDR3 is 14 amino acids long. The CDR3: CASSPPEGIHEQYF. The CDR3 coding sequence is TGTGCCAGCAGCCCCCCGGAGGGAATCCACGAGCAGTACTTC.

This clone came up a few times. A junction end diverges from the germline sequence, so it may reflect a read error. J is TRBJ1-2 and V is TRBV19; 7 bases align to TRBD1. The CDR3 runs to 12 residues. CDR1 and CDR2 (germline): LNHDA, SQIVND (reference sequence). DNA for the CDR3: TGTGCCAGTAGTCCCAGGGACAGCCGTACGTCCTTC. As protein: CASSPRDSRTSF.

About this clone itself: Its ends do not fully match the called genes, so a read error is possible. V usage is TRBV14 and J usage is TRBJ1-6, with D perhaps TRBD1 (6 bases). This CDR3 region has 15 residues. Germline V gives CDR1 SGHDN, CDR2 FVKESK. CDR3: CASSQEQDSQRRVYF. The CDR3 coding sequence is TGTGCCAGCAGCCAAGAACAGGACAGCCAACGCAGGGTTTACTTT.

The chain carries TRBV11-2 and TRBJ2-5; a weak D match, TRBD2 (5 bases). Germline CDR1 and CDR2: SGHAT and FQNNGV. CDR3 size: 12 residues. Trimming left V 5 bases short and J 3 bases short, with 7 bases between. This CDR3 reads CASSAGKETQYF. CDR3 nucleotide sequence: TGTGCCAGCAGCGCCGGGAAAGAGACCCAGTACTTC.

The genes are TRBV7-2 and TRBJ2-2; D unclear. CDR3 length: 14 residues. Trimming took off 1 base at V and 5 bases at J, with 8 bases between the two ends. Germline loops: CDR1 SGHTA, CDR2 FQGNSA. The CDR3 nucleotides read TGTGCCAGCAGCTTAGTGAGGCTAACCGGGGAGCTGTTTTTT. Protein product: CASSLVRLTGELFF.

This clone came up once. This sequence joins TRBV7-8 and TRBJ1-4, with a possible D match to TRBD1 (5 bases). Germline loops: CDR1 SGHVS, CDR2 FQNEAQ. This CDR3 comprises 15 residues. The ends were cut back, 6 bases at V and 0 bases at J, with 11 bases in the middle. This chain's CDR3 is CASSSSGTTNEKLFF. Written as DNA, the CDR3 is TGTGCCAGCAGTTCCTCAGGGACAACTAATGAAAAACTGTTTTTT. Based on the CDR3 plus reference TRBV7-8 and TRBJ1-4, the full variable domain is GAGVSQSPRYKVAKRGQDVALRCDPISGHVSLFWYQQALGQGPEFLTYFQNEAQLDKSGLPSDRFFAERPEGSVSTLKIQRTQQEDSAVYLCASSSSGTTNEKLFFGSGTQLSVL.

CDR3 nucleotide sequence: TGTGCCAGCAGTCCGGAGGTTGACTATGGCTACACCTTC. It is translated as CASSPEVDYGYTF. This sequence joins TRBV2 and TRBJ1-2, with D unresolved. This CDR3 has 13 residues. Germline CDR1 is SNHLY and CDR2 is FYNNEI. V lost 5 bases and J lost 3, with 10 bases in between.

This chain connects TRBV30 to TRBJ1-1, with 7 bases identical to TRBD1. The CDR3 has 14 amino acids. V shed 0 bases, J shed 4 bases, and the junction held 5 bases outside the gene matches. Germline CDR1 GTSNPN, CDR2 SVGIG (reference sequence). As DNA, the CDR3 is TGTGCCTGGAGTGTAGGGGGCCCGGCCACTGAAGCTTTCTTT. Protein product: CAWSVGGPATEAFF.

A few counts support this clone. The chain carries TRBV7-9 and TRBJ2-7; D is unclear. This CDR3 region has 12 residues. Trimming shortened V by 5 bases and J by 1 base, and 6 bases separated the two germline ends. CDR1 SEHNR and CDR2 FQNEAQ come from the germline V gene (reference sequence). In nucleotides, the CDR3 is TGTGCCAGCAGCCAACGGTCCTACGAGCAGTACTTC. The encoded protein is CASSQRSYEQYF.

This CDR3 is CASSSQTGEYGYTF. Written as DNA, the CDR3 is TGTGCCAGCAGCTCACAGACAGGGGAATATGGCTACACCTTC. The chain recombines TRBV7-9 with TRBJ1-2, with 8 bases identical to TRBD1. Germline V gives CDR1 SEHNR, CDR2 FQNEAQ (reference sequence). V gave up 4 bases and J gave up 5 bases; unmatched junction bases: 6. CDR3 size: 14 residues.

This chain connects TRBV18 to TRBJ1-4; maybe TRBD1 (5 bases). CDR3 size: 14 residues. The germline CDR1 and CDR2 sequences are KGHSH and LQKENI. V lost 5 bases to trimming and J lost 1 base, with 8 bases between them. CDR3 sequence (DNA): TGTGCCAGCTCAGCCGACAGAACTAATGAAAAACTGTTTTTT. It translates to CASSADRTNEKLFF.

This sequence joins TRBV27 and TRBJ2-5; tentatively, D is TRBD2 (6 bases). The V and J ends lost 3 bases and 5 bases respectively, with 10 bases between them. Germline V gene data show CDR1 as MNHEY and CDR2 as SMNVEV (reference sequence). The CDR3 extends over 13 amino acids. CDR3: CASSLEGPETQYF. DNA for the CDR3: TGTGCCAGCAGTTTGGAGGGGCCCGAGACCCAGTACTTC.

For the CDR3, the DNA is TGTGCCAGCAGCGCTAGAGGAGGCATGAACACTGAAGCTTTCTTT. Translated, it gives CASSARGGMNTEAFF. V is TRBV7-8 and J is TRBJ1-1; D unresolved. Per germline, CDR1 SGHVS and CDR2 FQNEAQ. Trimming stripped 5 bases from V and 0 bases from J, with 13 bases between. The CDR3 consists of 15 residues.

The rearrangement uses TRBV11-1 and TRBJ2-1; perhaps TRBD2 as D (5 bases). Trimming removed 5 bases at V and 2 bases at J, with 16 bases between. The CDR3 totals 16 residues. Germline CDR1 reads SGHAT; CDR2 reads FQDESV (reference sequence). This CDR3 reads CASSPPRLGAYNEQFF. CDR3 nucleotides: TGTGCCAGCAGCCCCCCTAGGCTCGGGGCCTACAATGAGCAGTTCTTC.

The chain carries TRBV2 and TRBJ1-4, with TRBD1 matching 7 bases. The CDR3 runs 15 residues. V shed 6 bases and J 5 bases; nucleotides not matched to a gene: 9. Germline V gene sequence: CDR1 SNHLY, CDR2 FYNNEI. The CDR3 reads CASRARTGSNEKLFF. The CDR3, as DNA: TGTGCCAGCAGGGCCCGGACAGGATCAAATGAAAAACTGTTTTTT.